These 27 T cell receptor beta chains came from one sample sequenced in a study of Graves' ophthalmopathy and Graves' hyperthyroidism listed by TCRdb under 2018. The sample was run on an Illumina HiSeq 2000. For repertoire sequencing, TCR beta CDR3 regions were amplified from RNA transcripts. The first round of RT-PCR was done with HTBI primers and the Qiagen OneStep RT-PCR kit, and was followed by a second round of multiplex PCR, then size selection and purification. TCRdb took the public reads, trimmed them with fastp at Q25, ran MiXCR for clone calling and kept in-frame beta chains. A single entry per CDR3 protein holds the most common genes and DNA from its merged rows. Present in this sample are hundreds of thousands of distinct CDR3 sequences, 14% of which were seen just once. Of the sample, 8% to 10% is held by the ten largest clones. The sample comprised blood. The receptors shown here come from a woman between 25 and 40 years old with Graves' ophthalmopathy. Donor details come from another sample of the same person, matched by shared clones.

The sample holds many counts of this clonotype. The chain carries TRBV7-3 and TRBJ2-5; D remains ambiguous. The CDR3 totals 14 residues. Trimming removed 3 bases at V and 0 bases at J, with 8 bases between. The germline V gene encodes CDR1 SGHTA and CDR2 FQGTGA. The CDR3 loop reads CASSLNGDQETQYF. CDR3 nucleotides: TGTGCCAGCAGCTTGAATGGGGACCAAGAGACCCAGTACTTC. Full variable domain (missing parts from reference TRBV7-3 and TRBJ2-5): GAGVSQTPSNKVTEKGKYVELRCDPISGHTALYWYRQSLGQGPEFLIYFQGTGAADDSGLPNDRFFAVRPEGSVSTLKIQRTERGDSAVYLCASSLNGDQETQYFGPGTRLLVL.

This clonotype was counted a single time. The CDR3 sequence is CASSARDREVNEQYF. The CDR3 DNA sequence: TGTGCCAGCAGCGCCCGGGACAGGGAGGTTAACGAGCAGTACTTC. The gene calls are TRBV7-2 and TRBJ2-7; TRBD1 matches 9 bases. From germline, CDR1 is SGHTA and CDR2 FQGNSA. CDR3 length equals 15 residues. Unmatched junction bases numbered 10, after V lost 5 bases and J lost 5 bases.

This clonotype occurred many times. The chain is built from TRBV6-5 and TRBJ2-7; TRBD1 agrees at 8 bases. Germline assignment: CDR1 MNHEY and CDR2 SVGAGI. With 2 bases clipped from V and 2 bases from J, the junction kept 5 bases outside the gene matches. The CDR3 loop spans 15 amino acids. The CDR3 protein is CASSYGQGRAYEQYF. The DNA for the CDR3 is TGTGCCAGCAGTTACGGACAGGGAAGGGCCTACGAGCAGTACTTC.

This clonotype has ten or more counts. V gene TRBV10-3 combines with J gene TRBJ1-3, with D uncertain. The V end lost 2 bases, the J end lost 9 bases, and 20 bases lay between the germline ends. This CDR3 comprises 16 residues. Germline assignment: CDR1 ENHRY and CDR2 SYGVKD. Here the CDR3 reads CAISEGGPASGGTIYF. CDR3 coding DNA: TGTGCCATCAGTGAGGGAGGACCTGCTTCAGGAGGCACCATATATTTT.

This clonotype was detected ten times or more. V usage is TRBV27 and J usage is TRBJ1-5, with D uncertain. This CDR3 comprises 16 residues. CDR1 and CDR2 from the germline V gene are MNHEY and SMNVEV (reference sequence). Trimming pared 1 base from V and 5 bases from J, leaving 15 bases between. This CDR3 is CASSLYGVERDQPQHF. The CDR3 DNA reads TGTGCCAGCAGTTTATACGGCGTCGAAAGAGATCAGCCCCAGCATTTT.

This clonotype has a count of ten or more. The chain combines TRBV27 with TRBJ1-2, with D hard to call. With 5 bases removed from V and 2 bases from J, the gap between germline ends came to 12 bases. The CDR3 sequence is 14 residues long. Germline V gene lookup returns CDR1 MNHEY and CDR2 SMNVEV (reference sequence). CDR3 residues: CASSIDGVNYGYTF. The CDR3 DNA sequence: TGTGCCAGCAGTATCGACGGGGTAAACTATGGCTACACCTTC.

This clonotype came up a few times. The chain links TRBV7-3 to TRBJ2-2; 14 bases agree with TRBD2. Germline CDR1 and CDR2: SGHTA and FQGTGA. J was trimmed by 10 bases and V by 4 bases; bases with no gene match: 2. This CDR3 comprises 14 residues. CDR3 residues: CASSSTSGGAELFF. In DNA form, the CDR3 reads TGTGCCAGCAGCTCGACTAGCGGGGGGGCGGAGCTGTTTTTT.

The table lists this clonotype with many counts. The rearrangement links TRBV20-1 to TRBJ2-7; the D gene is possibly TRBD2 (5 bases). The CDR3 contains 14 residues. The V gene's germline CDR1 is DFQATT and CDR2 SNEGSKA (reference sequence). V lost 3 bases and J lost 3, with 15 bases in between. CDR3 coding DNA: TGCAGTGCTAGTGATTCCGGGGTCATCTACGAGCAGTACTTC. Translating gives CSASDSGVIYEQYF.

This clonotype was seen a few times. In DNA, the CDR3 is TGTGCCAGCAGTTTAAAGGTTGGGGGTGCGGGGAAGCCCCAGCATTTT. Its translation is CASSLKVGGAGKPQHF. The chain links TRBV12-3 or TRBV12-4 to TRBJ1-5; a possible D gene is TRBD1 (5 bases). V was shortened by 2 bases and J by 8 bases, with 19 bases between the two germline ends. This CDR3 comprises 16 residues.

This clonotype was found many times. The gene calls are TRBV10-2 and TRBJ1-2; weak D call: TRBD1 (5 bases). The CDR3 extends over 14 amino acids. Germline-derived CDR1 and CDR2 are WSHSY and SAAADI. V lost 3 bases to trimming and J lost 6 bases, with 14 bases between them. The CDR3 DNA follows: TGCGCCAGCAGTGACGAGGGGCTCTTCAATGGCTACACCTTC. This gives the protein CASSDEGLFNGYTF.

There are many counts of this clonotype. The chain joins TRBV29-1 to TRBJ2-5; D ambiguous. This CDR3 is built from 11 residues. The V gene's germline CDR1 is SQVTM and CDR2 ANQGSEA. Trimming pared 7 bases from V and 2 bases from J, leaving 8 bases between. The CDR3 protein is CSGREQETQYF. The DNA for the CDR3 is TGCAGCGGACGAGAGCAAGAGACCCAGTACTTC.

This clonotype was detected ten times or more. The chain employs TRBV28 and TRBJ2-7; the match to TRBD2 covers 11 bases. V lost 4 bases and J lost 4; bases outside the gene matches: 6. The CDR3 runs 15 residues. CDR1 and CDR2 (germline): MDHEN, SYDVKM. The CDR3: CASSSDGTSGYEQYF. CDR3 sequence (DNA): TGTGCCAGCAGTTCGGATGGGACTAGCGGTTACGAGCAGTACTTC.

This clonotype was counted at least ten times. The rearrangement links TRBV7-8 to TRBJ2-7; 8 bases line up with TRBD2. Looked up from germline, CDR1 is SGHVS and CDR2 is FQNEAQ. The CDR3 spans 15 residues. V was clipped by 3 bases and J by 10 bases; unmatched bases: 14. The CDR3: CASSFSAGALRGQYF. As DNA, the CDR3 is TGTGCCAGCAGCTTCTCAGCGGGGGCACTACGAGGACAGTACTTC.

This clonotype was seen at least ten times. This rearrangement joins TRBV12-3 or TRBV12-4 to TRBJ2-7; D is ambiguous. Trimming took 6 bases from V and 3 from J, leaving 12 bases between them. This CDR3 has 13 residues. CDR3 DNA: TGTGCCAGCAGCGCCGGTGAAGGCTACGAGCAGTACTTC. It translates to CASSAGEGYEQYF.

The sample holds many counts of this clonotype. The V gene is TRBV6-5, the J gene TRBJ1-2, with D possibly matching TRBD1 (5 bases). Germline assignment: CDR1 MNHEY and CDR2 SVGAGI. This CDR3 spans 15 amino acids. The V gene lost 4 bases and the J gene lost 4 bases, with 16 bases spanning the gap. CDR3 DNA sequence: TGTGCCAGCAGTTTTGACAGCTACGACCCCTATGGCTACACCTTC. It encodes CASSFDSYDPYGYTF.

This clonotype was seen many times. The V gene is TRBV4-1, the J gene TRBJ2-7; the D gene is possibly TRBD2 (7 bases). The CDR3 spans 16 residues. Germline lookup yields CDR1 MGHRA and CDR2 YSYEKL. The germline V and J ends were trimmed by 1 base and 3 bases, with 16 bases remaining between them. This chain's CDR3 is CASSQVSGGSNYEQYF. The DNA of the CDR3 is TGCGCCAGCAGCCAAGTTTCGGGGGGCAGTAACTACGAGCAGTACTTC.

This clonotype was recorded many times. The chain uses TRBV6-5 and TRBJ2-5; TRBD2 might be the D (5 bases). The CDR3 length is 15 residues. V was clipped by 0 bases and J by 2 bases, with 10 bases between them. The germline V gene has CDR1 MNHEY and CDR2 SVGAGI. As DNA, the CDR3 is TGTGCCAGCAGTTACTCGACTGGGGAGCAAGAGACCCAGTACTTC. The encoded protein is CASSYSTGEQETQYF.

Many counts were recorded for this clonotype. An end of the junction does not agree with germline; a read error may underlie this. This chain joins TRBV2 and TRBJ1-1; D gene uncertain. Germline V gives CDR1 SNHLY, CDR2 FYNNEI. The CDR3 spans 13 residues. In DNA form, the CDR3 reads TGTGCCAGCAGGGAAGAGCCGAACACTGAAGCTTTCTTT. It encodes CASREEPNTEAFF.

Ten or more counts support this clonotype. The CDR3 loop is CASSFGDREGETQYF. The CDR3 nucleotides read TGTGCCAGCAGTTTTGGGGACAGGGAAGGGGAGACCCAGTACTTC. The chain joins TRBV28 to TRBJ2-5; TRBD1 agrees at 9 bases. V dropped 3 bases and J dropped 5; count of bases not matched to a gene: 7. Germline-derived CDR1 and CDR2 are MDHEN and SYDVKM. The CDR3 is made up of 15 amino acids.

This clonotype was seen ten or more times. This rearrangement joins TRBV28 to TRBJ2-5, with 8 bases identical to TRBD1. The CDR3 loop spans 16 amino acids. Germline CDR1 reads MDHEN; CDR2 reads SYDVKM. V lost 6 bases to trimming and J lost 4 bases; unmatched junction nucleotides: 13. CDR3 sequence: CASSFLRAGGPETQYF. In nucleotides, the CDR3 is TGTGCCAGCAGCTTCCTAAGAGCAGGGGGCCCAGAGACCCAGTACTTC.

This chain joins TRBV6-2 or TRBV6-3 and TRBJ2-7; D uncertain. V lost 7 bases, J lost 3 bases, and 10 bases lay in between. The CDR3 is 12 amino acids. The germline CDR1 and CDR2 sequences are MNHEY and SVGEGT. The CDR3, as DNA: TGTGCCAGCATGCCGGATCTCTACGAGCAGTACTTC. Protein product: CASMPDLYEQYF.

This clonotype was recorded many times. CDR3 region: CASSPWRGAYEQYF. CDR3 coding DNA: TGTGCCAGCAGCCCCTGGCGGGGAGCCTACGAGCAGTACTTC. This chain links TRBV3-1 with TRBJ2-7; perhaps TRBD2 as D (6 bases). The V end lost 4 bases, the J end lost 2 bases, and 12 bases lay between the germline ends. The CDR3 consists of 14 residues. CDR1 LGHDT and CDR2 YNNKEL come from the germline V gene (reference sequence).

The chain recombines TRBV25-1 with TRBJ2-7; maybe TRBD1 (6 bases). From germline, CDR1 is MGHDK and CDR2 SYGVNS. Trimming stripped 1 base from V and 4 bases from J, with 8 bases between. The CDR3 spans 13 residues. The CDR3 DNA reads as TGTGCCAGCAGTGAATTCGGACAGTACGAGCAGTACTTC. It codes for CASSEFGQYEQYF.

This clonotype was seen more than once but under ten times. The CDR3 is CASSGRLAGLTGELFF. For the CDR3, the DNA is TGTGCCAGCAGTGGGCGACTAGCGGGGTTAACCGGGGAGCTGTTTTTT. This chain joins TRBV2 and TRBJ2-2, with TRBD2 identical over 11 bases. The CDR3 contains 16 residues. V lost 4 bases, J lost 5 bases, and 6 bases stayed unmatched. Germline V gene data show CDR1 as SNHLY and CDR2 as FYNNEI.

This clonotype occurred many times. V usage is TRBV20-1 and J usage is TRBJ2-2; D is possibly TRBD1 (5 bases). This CDR3 has 15 residues. Trimming took 0 bases from V and 7 from J, leaving 15 bases between them. Germline V gene lookup returns CDR1 DFQATT and CDR2 SNEGSKA (reference sequence). The DNA for the CDR3 is TGCAGTGCTAGAGATTGGGCAGGGTTTAGCGGGGAGCTGTTTTTT. As protein: CSARDWAGFSGELFF.

Concerning this clonotype: The CDR3 does not end in the conserved phenylalanine or tryptophan, so this is likely a read error. The chain joins TRBV5-1 to TRBJ1-2, with 11 bases matching TRBD1. This CDR3 has 16 residues. V shed 4 bases and J 7 bases; nucleotides not matched to a gene: 12. The germline CDR1 and CDR2 sequences are SGHRS and YFSETQ. For the CDR3, the DNA is TGCGCCAGCAGCGGCGGACAGGGGGCTGGCCCCCCTGGCTACACCTAC. Amino acid sequence: CASSGGQGAGPPGYTY.

There are many counts of this clonotype. The chain recombines TRBV24-1 with TRBJ1-5; 8 nucleotides align to TRBD1. The length of the CDR3 is 15 residues. CDR1 and CDR2 from the germline V gene are KGHDR and SFDVKD. V gave up 5 bases and J gave up 7 bases; unmatched junction bases: 9. The CDR3 protein is CATSARTGTGQPQHF. The CDR3, as DNA: TGTGCCACCAGTGCCCGGACAGGGACCGGACAGCCCCAGCATTTT.